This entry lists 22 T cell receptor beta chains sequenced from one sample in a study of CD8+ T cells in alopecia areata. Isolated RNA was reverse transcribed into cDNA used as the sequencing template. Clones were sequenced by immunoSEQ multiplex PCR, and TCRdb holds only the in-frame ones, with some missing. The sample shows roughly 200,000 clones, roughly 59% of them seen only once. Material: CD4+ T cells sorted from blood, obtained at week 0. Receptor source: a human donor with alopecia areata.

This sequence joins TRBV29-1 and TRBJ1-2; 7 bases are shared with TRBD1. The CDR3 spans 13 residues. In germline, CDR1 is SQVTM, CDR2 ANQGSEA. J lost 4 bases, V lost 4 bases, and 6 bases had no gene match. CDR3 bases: TGCAGCGTTGGAACAGGGGTAGGCTATGGCTACACCTTC. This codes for CSVGTGVGYGYTF.

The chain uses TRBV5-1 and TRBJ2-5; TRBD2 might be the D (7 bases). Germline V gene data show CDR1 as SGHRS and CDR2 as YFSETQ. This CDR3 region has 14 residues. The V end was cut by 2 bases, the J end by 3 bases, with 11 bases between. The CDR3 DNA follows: TGCGCCAGCAGCTTTTGGGGGGGCGAAGAGACCCAGTACTTC. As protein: CASSFWGGEETQYF. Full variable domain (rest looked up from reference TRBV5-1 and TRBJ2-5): KAGVTQTPRYLIKTRGQQVTLSCSPISGHRSVSWYQQTPGQGLQFLFEYFSETQRNKGNFPGRFSGRQFSNSRSEMNVSTLELGDSALYLCASSFWGGEETQYFGPGTRLLVL.

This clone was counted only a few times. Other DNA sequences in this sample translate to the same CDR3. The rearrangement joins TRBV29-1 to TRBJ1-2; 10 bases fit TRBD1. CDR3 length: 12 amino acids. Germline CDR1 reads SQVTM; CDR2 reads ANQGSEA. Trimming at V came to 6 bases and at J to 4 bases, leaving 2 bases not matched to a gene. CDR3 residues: CSVGDRGYGYTF. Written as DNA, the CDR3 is TGCAGCGTGGGGGACAGGGGCTATGGCTACACCTTC.

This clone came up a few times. CDR3 sequence (DNA): TGCAGCGTTGTACCTAGCGGGGGGATAAGGCAGTTCTTC. This codes for CSVVPSGGIRQFF. V is TRBV29-1 and J is TRBJ2-1, with 11 bases matching TRBD2. Trimming at V came to 4 bases and at J to 12 bases, leaving 8 bases not matched to a gene. Germline values: CDR1 SQVTM, CDR2 ANQGSEA. The length of the CDR3 is 13 residues.

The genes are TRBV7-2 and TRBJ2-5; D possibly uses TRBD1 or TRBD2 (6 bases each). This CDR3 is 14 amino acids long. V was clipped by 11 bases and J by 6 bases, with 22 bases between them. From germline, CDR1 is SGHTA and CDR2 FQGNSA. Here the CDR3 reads CAESRGRPPQTQYF. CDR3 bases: TGTGCCGAAAGTCGGGGGCGTCCCCCCCAGACCCAGTACTTC.

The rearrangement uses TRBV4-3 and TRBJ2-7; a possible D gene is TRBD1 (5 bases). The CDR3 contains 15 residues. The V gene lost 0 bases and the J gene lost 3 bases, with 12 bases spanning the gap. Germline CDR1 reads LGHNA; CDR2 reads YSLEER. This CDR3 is CASSQDRRQNYEQYF. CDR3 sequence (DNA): TGCGCCAGCAGCCAAGACAGGAGACAGAACTACGAGCAGTACTTC.

CDR3 loop: CASSAGYSGGMTDTQYF. CDR3 nucleotides: TGCGCCAGCAGCGCAGGATATAGCGGGGGGATGACAGATACGCAGTATTTT. The chain carries TRBV4-3 and TRBJ2-3; 10 bases fit TRBD2. CDR1 is LGHNA and CDR2 is YSLEER in the germline V gene. The CDR3 sequence is 17 residues long. V dropped 5 bases and J dropped 3; count of bases not matched to a gene: 11.

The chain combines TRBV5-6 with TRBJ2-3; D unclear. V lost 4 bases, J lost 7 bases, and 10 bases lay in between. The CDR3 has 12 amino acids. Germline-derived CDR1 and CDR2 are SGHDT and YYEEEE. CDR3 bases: TGTGCCAGCAGCCCCCAATCAAATACGCAGTATTTT. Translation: CASSPQSNTQYF.

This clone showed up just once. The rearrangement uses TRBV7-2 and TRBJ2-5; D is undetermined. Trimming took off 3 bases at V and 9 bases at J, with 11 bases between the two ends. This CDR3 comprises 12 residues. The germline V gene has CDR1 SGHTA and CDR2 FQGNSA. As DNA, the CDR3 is TGTGCCAGCAGCTTGGTATTCAGCGCCCAGTACTTC. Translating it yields CASSLVFSAQYF. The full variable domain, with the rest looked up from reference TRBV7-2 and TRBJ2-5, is GAGVSQSPSNKVTEKGKDVELRCDPISGHTALYWYRQSLGQGLEFLIYFQGNSAPDKSGLPSDRFSAERTGGSVSTLTIQRTQQEDSAVYLCASSLVFSAQYFGPGTRLLVL.

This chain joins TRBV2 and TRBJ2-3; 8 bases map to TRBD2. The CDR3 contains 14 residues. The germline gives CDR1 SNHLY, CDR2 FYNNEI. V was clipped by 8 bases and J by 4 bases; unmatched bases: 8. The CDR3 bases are TGTGCCAGCTATCCGGGCGGGGGGCCAGATACGCAGTATTTT. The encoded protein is CASYPGGGPDTQYF.

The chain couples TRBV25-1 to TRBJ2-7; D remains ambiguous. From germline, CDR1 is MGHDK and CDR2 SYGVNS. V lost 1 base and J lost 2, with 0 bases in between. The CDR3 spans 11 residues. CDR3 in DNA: TGTGCCAGCAGTGAATCCTACGAGCAGTACTTC. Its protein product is CASSESYEQYF.

Here the CDR3 DNA reads TGTGCCTGGAGTGTTAACAGCAACACTGAAGCTTTCTTT. Translating gives CAWSVNSNTEAFF. V gene TRBV30 combines with J gene TRBJ1-1; unclear D gene. Trimming cost V 0 bases and J 2 bases, with 7 bases left between them. CDR1 and CDR2 from the germline V gene are GTSNPN and SVGIG (reference sequence). CDR3 length equals 13 residues.

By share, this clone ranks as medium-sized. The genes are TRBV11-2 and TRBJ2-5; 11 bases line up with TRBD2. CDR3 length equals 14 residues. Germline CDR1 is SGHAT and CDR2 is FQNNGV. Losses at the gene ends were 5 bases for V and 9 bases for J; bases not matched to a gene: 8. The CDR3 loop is CASSLGTSGRAQYF. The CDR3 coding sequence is TGTGCCAGCAGCCTAGGGACTAGCGGCAGGGCCCAGTACTTC.

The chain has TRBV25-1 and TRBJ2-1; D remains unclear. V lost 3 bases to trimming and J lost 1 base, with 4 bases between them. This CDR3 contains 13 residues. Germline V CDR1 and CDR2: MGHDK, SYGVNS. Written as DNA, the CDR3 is TGTGCCAGCAGTGACTGGTCCTACAATGAGCAGTTCTTC. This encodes CASSDWSYNEQFF.

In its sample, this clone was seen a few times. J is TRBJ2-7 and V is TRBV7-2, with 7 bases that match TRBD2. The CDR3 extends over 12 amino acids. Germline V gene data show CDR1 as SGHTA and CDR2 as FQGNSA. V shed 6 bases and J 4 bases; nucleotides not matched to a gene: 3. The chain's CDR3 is CASRGGGYEQYF. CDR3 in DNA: TGTGCCAGCAGGGGCGGGGGATACGAGCAGTACTTC.

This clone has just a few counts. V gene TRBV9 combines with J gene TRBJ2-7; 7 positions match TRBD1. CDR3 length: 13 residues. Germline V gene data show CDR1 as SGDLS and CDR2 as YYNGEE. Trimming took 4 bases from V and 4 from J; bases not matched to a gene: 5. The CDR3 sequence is CASSHNRGYEQYF. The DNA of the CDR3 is TGTGCCAGCAGCCACAACAGGGGATACGAGCAGTACTTC.

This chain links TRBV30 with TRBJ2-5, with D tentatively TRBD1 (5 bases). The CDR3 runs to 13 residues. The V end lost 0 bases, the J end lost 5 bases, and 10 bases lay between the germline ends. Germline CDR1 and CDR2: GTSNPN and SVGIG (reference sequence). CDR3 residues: CAWSVPGKETQYF. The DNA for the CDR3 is TGTGCCTGGAGTGTACCAGGGAAGGAGACCCAGTACTTC.

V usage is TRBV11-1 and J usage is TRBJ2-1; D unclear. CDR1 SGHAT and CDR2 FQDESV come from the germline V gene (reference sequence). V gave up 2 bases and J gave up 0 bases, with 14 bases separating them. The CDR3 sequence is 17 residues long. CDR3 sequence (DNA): TGTGCCAGCAGCTTATCTAAACACCCGAGCTCCTACAATGAGCAGTTCTTC. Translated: CASSLSKHPSSYNEQFF.

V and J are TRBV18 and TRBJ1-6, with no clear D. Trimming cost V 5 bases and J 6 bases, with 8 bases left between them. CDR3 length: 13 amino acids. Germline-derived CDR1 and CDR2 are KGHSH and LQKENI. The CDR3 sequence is CASSATGNSPLHF. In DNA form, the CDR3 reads TGTGCCAGCTCAGCCACGGGTAATTCACCCCTCCACTTT.

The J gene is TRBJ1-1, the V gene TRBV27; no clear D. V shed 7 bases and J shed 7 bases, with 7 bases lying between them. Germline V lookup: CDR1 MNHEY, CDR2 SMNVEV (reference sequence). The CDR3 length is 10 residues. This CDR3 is CASTGIEAFF. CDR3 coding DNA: TGTGCCAGCACCGGGATTGAAGCTTTCTTT.

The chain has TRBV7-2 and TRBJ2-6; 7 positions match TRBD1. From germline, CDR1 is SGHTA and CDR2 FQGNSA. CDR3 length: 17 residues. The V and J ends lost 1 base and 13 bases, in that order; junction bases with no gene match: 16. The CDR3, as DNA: TGTGCCAGCAGCTTAGTGCCACAGGGGTCCCCCAGGGATGTCCTGACTTTC. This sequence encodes CASSLVPQGSPRDVLTF.

The CDR3 nucleotides read TGTGCCTGGAGTGTTGGTATCTCTGGAAACACCATATATTTT. Translated: CAWSVGISGNTIYF. The V call is TRBV30, the J call TRBJ1-3; no definite D call. V lost 0 bases, J lost 0 bases, and 6 bases lay in between. The length of the CDR3 is 14 residues. Germline V gives CDR1 GTSNPN, CDR2 SVGIG (reference sequence).